Shown below are 14 T cell receptor beta chains from a single sample sequenced in a study of blood T cells in healthy people across ages. PCR was performed a second time for roughly 7 to 12 cycles using a sample-barcoded 5' primer and a J-beta primer mix. TCRdb re-called the 5' RACE reads with MiXCR, one entry per CDR3 protein. This table has about 930,000 distinct CDR3 sequences, approximately 32% appearing once. The same specimen was also included in a second study, on T cells of mothers and their children.

The sequenced sample was blood. These receptors all come from a woman aged 40 to 50 in good health.

A few counts support this clonotype. This could be a read error, since a much larger clone is one nucleotide away. The chain uses TRBV7-2 and TRBJ2-2; D uncertain. Trimming took off 6 bases at V and 3 bases at J, with 5 bases between the two ends. The CDR3 has 12 residues. CDR1 and CDR2 (germline): SGHTA, FQGNSA. As DNA, the CDR3 is TGTGCCAGCAGGTCCTACACCGGGGAGCTGTTTTTT. Translating gives CASRSYTGELFF.

The chain employs TRBV5-1 and TRBJ2-7; TRBD2 is a possible D gene (5 bases). This CDR3 region has 15 residues. CDR1 SGHRS and CDR2 YFSETQ come from the germline V gene. V lost 0 bases and J lost 5, with 15 bases in between. The CDR3: CASSLDSGTSNEQYF. The CDR3, as DNA: TGCGCCAGCAGCTTGGATTCGGGAACTTCCAACGAGCAGTACTTC.

The chain carries TRBV29-1 and TRBJ1-2; D uncertain. Germline V gives CDR1 SQVTM, CDR2 ANQGSEA. The CDR3 contains 14 residues. Trimming cost V 7 bases and J 4 bases, with 19 bases left between them. CDR3 in amino acids: CSAVSAGAGYGYTF. CDR3 sequence (DNA): TGCAGCGCCGTCTCGGCGGGCGCAGGCTATGGCTACACCTTC.

Many counts were recorded for this clonotype. V is TRBV9 and J is TRBJ1-2; 9 bases are a match to TRBD1. This CDR3 has 14 residues. V trimming: 3 bases; J trimming: 6 bases; junction bases outside the gene matches: 6. Germline V lookup: CDR1 SGDLS, CDR2 YYNGEE. CDR3 nucleotides: TGTGCCAGCAGCGCACAGGGACAGGGTCATGGCTACACCTTC. It yields the protein CASSAQGQGHGYTF.

There are many counts of this clonotype. The chain couples TRBV11-1 to TRBJ2-5; no firm D call. CDR1 SGHAT and CDR2 FQDESV come from the germline V gene (reference sequence). V was pared by 3 bases and J by 5 bases, with 13 bases between. The CDR3 extends over 14 amino acids. The CDR3 sequence: CASSFRRSAETQYF. In nucleotides, the CDR3 is TGTGCCAGCAGCTTCCGTAGGAGCGCCGAGACCCAGTACTTC.

The chain carries TRBV5-1 and TRBJ1-2, with 7 bases matching TRBD1. Germline-derived CDR1 and CDR2 are SGHRS and YFSETQ. After removal of 4 bases from V and 6 bases from J, the junction contained 12 bases not matched to a gene. The CDR3 sequence is 15 residues long. The CDR3 here is CASSQDGQAAHGYTF. For the CDR3, the DNA is TGCGCCAGCAGCCAGGACGGACAGGCCGCCCATGGCTACACCTTC.

This clonotype turned up a few times. This chain connects TRBV28 to TRBJ2-6, with TRBD1 as a possible D gene (6 bases). The germline gives CDR1 MDHEN, CDR2 SYDVKM. The CDR3 runs to 17 residues. The V gene lost 4 bases and the J gene lost 0 bases, with 13 bases spanning the gap. CDR3 sequence (DNA): TGTGCCAGCAGTTCTTACACAGGGAGCTCTGGGGCCAACGTCCTGACTTTC. Translation gives CASSSYTGSSGANVLTF.

This clonotype appeared a few times. The V gene is TRBV2, the J gene TRBJ2-1; TRBD1 agrees at 10 bases. Germline V gives CDR1 SNHLY, CDR2 FYNNEI. Unmatched junction bases numbered 11, after V lost 7 bases and J lost 5 bases. The CDR3 length is 16 residues. The CDR3 DNA sequence: TGTGCCAGCATGGTTAGTTGGGACAGGGGACACAATGAGCAGTTCTTC. This encodes CASMVSWDRGHNEQFF. Drawing the rest from reference TRBV2 and TRBJ2-1, the complete variable domain is EPEVTQTPSHQVTQMGQEVILRCVPISNHLYFYWYRQILGQKVEFLVSFYNNEISEKSEIFDDQFSVERPDGSNFTLKIRSTKLEDSAMYFCASMVSWDRGHNEQFFGPGTRLTVL.

This rearrangement joins TRBV5-1 to TRBJ1-5, with D maybe TRBD1 (5 bases). The germline V gene encodes CDR1 SGHRS and CDR2 YFSETQ. V was shortened by 0 bases and J by 4 bases, with 11 bases between the two germline ends. The CDR3 is 15 residues long. Here the CDR3 DNA reads TGCGCCAGCAGCTTGGGGGGGGACCGGAATCAGCCCCAGCATTTT. The encoded protein is CASSLGGDRNQPQHF. The variable domain in full, completed from reference TRBV5-1 and TRBJ1-5, reads KAGVTQTPRYLIKTRGQQVTLSCSPISGHRSVSWYQQTPGQGLQFLFEYFSETQRNKGNFPGRFSGRQFSNSRSEMNVSTLELGDSALYLCASSLGGDRNQPQHFGDGTRLSIL.

This clonotype was counted a few times. The chain recombines TRBV18 with TRBJ2-7, with 9 nucleotides matching TRBD1. This CDR3 spans 15 amino acids. J lost 5 bases, V lost 0 bases, and 5 bases had no gene match. CDR1 KGHSH and CDR2 LQKENI come from the germline V gene. The DNA of the CDR3 is TGTGCCAGCTCACCACCGAACAGGGGGCGCCACGAGCAGTACTTC. Residues: CASSPPNRGRHEQYF.

The V call is TRBV5-1, the J call TRBJ2-1; 7 bases are a match to TRBD1. The CDR3 has 11 residues. CDR1 SGHRS and CDR2 YFSETQ come from the germline V gene. The ends lost 2 bases at V and 14 bases at J; junction bases unmatched: 4. CDR3 region: CASSFGQEEFF. The CDR3, as DNA: TGCGCCAGCAGCTTCGGACAGGAGGAGTTCTTC.

V is TRBV5-1 and J is TRBJ1-1, with 7 bases aligning to TRBD1. V trimming: 4 bases; J trimming: 4 bases; junction bases outside the gene matches: 7. Germline CDR1 is SGHRS and CDR2 is YFSETQ. The length of the CDR3 is 14 residues. CDR3 amino acids: CASSPSTGVTEAFF. As DNA, the CDR3 is TGCGCCAGCAGCCCAAGTACAGGGGTCACTGAAGCTTTCTTT.

This clonotype was recorded a few times. The chain couples TRBV2 to TRBJ2-6; D not resolved. The V end lost 6 bases, the J end lost 0 bases, and 12 bases lay between the germline ends. The CDR3 covers 16 residues. Germline CDR1 and CDR2: SNHLY and FYNNEI. This CDR3 is CASRKDLSSGANVLTF. As DNA, the CDR3 is TGTGCCAGCAGGAAGGACCTTTCCTCTGGGGCCAACGTCCTGACTTTC.

This clonotype was found a few times. The chain uses TRBV4-1 and TRBJ2-5, with D possibly TRBD2 on 5 matching bases. This CDR3 has 14 residues. CDR1 is MGHRA, CDR2 YSYEKL, per germline. The germline V and J ends were trimmed by 3 bases and 4 bases, with 12 bases remaining between them. CDR3 sequence: CASSHPDRGETQYF. The DNA for the CDR3 is TGCGCCAGCAGCCATCCCGACCGGGGAGAGACCCAGTACTTC.